What follows are 14 T cell receptor beta chains derived from one specimen sequenced in a study of read filtering for tumor transcriptome and immune sequencing. From about 400 ng of RNA, a library with molecular barcoded alpha/delta and beta/gamma adaptors was made. Via MiXCR, TCRdb re-called the reads, giving one row per CDR3 protein. Of about 35,000 distinct CDR3 sequences listed, 14% are singletons. Sample: a population of CD138-negative cells sorted from bone marrow. The receptors were gathered from a donor at least 40 years old with multiple myeloma.

At least ten counts were recorded for this clonotype. The V and J genes are TRBV3-1 and TRBJ2-5; TRBD1 aligns across 7 bases. From germline, CDR1 is LGHDT and CDR2 YNNKEL (reference sequence). The length of the CDR3 is 15 residues. Unmatched junction bases numbered 10, after V lost 7 bases and J lost 2 bases. CDR3: CASNLHRGQQETQYF. For the CDR3, the DNA is TGTGCCAGCAACCTCCACCGGGGACAGCAAGAGACCCAGTACTTC.

In its sample, this clonotype was seen many times. The CDR3 DNA reads as TGTGCCAGCAGGTTCAGCTTGTGGGGCCAGGATACGCAGTATTTT. This sequence encodes CASRFSLWGQDTQYF. V gene TRBV27 combines with J gene TRBJ2-3; tentatively, D is TRBD1 (5 bases). CDR1 MNHEY and CDR2 SMNVEV come from the germline V gene (reference sequence). Trimming pared 6 bases from V and 6 bases from J, leaving 19 bases between. The CDR3 totals 15 residues.

In its sample, this clonotype was seen many times. V usage is TRBV4-2 and J usage is TRBJ1-5; D is unresolved. The CDR3 totals 14 residues. V was pared by 4 bases and J by 7 bases, with 14 bases between. CDR1 is LGHNA, CDR2 YNFKEQ, per germline. This CDR3 reads CASSLFRRGQPQHF. CDR3 coding DNA: TGTGCCAGCAGCCTTTTCCGGCGGGGACAGCCCCAGCATTTT.

This clonotype was seen ten or more times. The gene calls are TRBV28 and TRBJ2-6; D perhaps matches TRBD1 (6 bases). CDR1 MDHEN and CDR2 SYDVKM come from the germline V gene. V lost 5 bases to trimming and J lost 3 bases, with 11 bases between them. The CDR3 extends over 15 amino acids. This CDR3 reads CASSQGTIGANVLTF. As DNA, the CDR3 is TGTGCCAGCAGTCAAGGGACAATTGGGGCCAACGTCCTGACTTTC.

Worth noting for this clonotype: A much larger clone differs from this one at a single base, so this may be a read error. This CDR3 fails to terminate in the conserved phenylalanine or tryptophan, so it likely reflects a read error. The chain links TRBV29-1 to TRBJ1-1; D is undetermined. Trimming left V 3 bases short and J 8 bases short, with 13 bases between. Germline CDR1 is SQVTM and CDR2 is ANQGSEA. The CDR3 runs to 12 residues. The CDR3 nucleotides read TGCAGCGTTGATTTTCAGGACCTAGAAGCTTTCCTT. As protein: CSVDFQDLEAFL.

This clonotype showed up many times. The chain uses TRBV15 and TRBJ2-1; 10 positions match TRBD1. The CDR3 length is 17 residues. V was clipped by 3 bases and J by 6 bases; unmatched bases: 11. CDR1 and CDR2 (germline): LNHNV, YYDKDF (reference sequence). CDR3 sequence (DNA): TGTGCCACCAGCAGGGGGAATCCGGGACAGGGGTTCAATGAGCAGTTCTTC. Its translation is CATSRGNPGQGFNEQFF.

This clonotype has just a few counts. The V gene is TRBV27, the J gene TRBJ2-1, with D perhaps matching TRBD1 (5 bases). This CDR3 spans 17 amino acids. V lost 4 bases and J lost 1, with 17 bases in between. Germline assignment: CDR1 MNHEY and CDR2 SMNVEV (reference sequence). This CDR3 is CASSSYRILGSYNEQFF. CDR3 DNA sequence: TGTGCCAGCAGTTCCTACAGGATCCTAGGGTCCTACAATGAGCAGTTCTTC.

Many counts were recorded for this clonotype. The chain carries TRBV19 and TRBJ2-1, with D perhaps matching TRBD1 (6 bases). CDR3 length equals 13 residues. The germline CDR1 and CDR2 sequences are LNHDA and SQIVND (reference sequence). V lost 2 bases to trimming and J lost 6 bases, with 8 bases between them. CDR3 DNA: TGTGCCAGTAGTATACTACAGGGCAATGAGCAGTTCTTC. Its translation: CASSILQGNEQFF.

Only one count was recorded for this clonotype. The chain recombines TRBV6-5 with TRBJ2-5; 10 nucleotides match TRBD2. The CDR3 runs to 14 residues. Germline lookup yields CDR1 MNHEY and CDR2 SVGAGI. Unmatched junction bases numbered 6, after V lost 5 bases and J lost 6 bases. Here the CDR3 reads CASSPASGGKTQYF. The CDR3 nucleotides are TGTGCCAGCAGTCCGGCTAGCGGGGGAAAGACCCAGTACTTC.

This clonotype was counted many times. Here the CDR3 DNA reads TGCAGTGCCTCGGGGGGCAATCAGCCCCAGCATTTT. Encoded protein: CSASGGNQPQHF. This chain connects TRBV20-1 to TRBJ1-5, with D perhaps matching TRBD1 (5 bases). CDR3 size: 12 residues. Germline V gene lookup returns CDR1 DFQATT and CDR2 SNEGSKA (reference sequence). V shed 6 bases and J shed 2 bases, with 8 bases lying between them.

This clonotype has a count of ten or more. This chain uses TRBV29-1 with TRBJ1-1, with a tentative D call TRBD1 (5 bases). CDR1 and CDR2 from the germline V gene are SQVTM and ANQGSEA. CDR3 length equals 14 residues. V lost 7 bases to trimming and J lost 0 bases, with 15 bases between them. CDR3: CSAMLTVMNTEAFF. DNA of the CDR3: TGCAGCGCGATGTTGACAGTCATGAACACTGAAGCTTTCTTT.

This clonotype was counted ten times or more. This chain connects TRBV5-4 to TRBJ2-6; D call uncertain. The germline gives CDR1 SGHNT, CDR2 YYREEE (reference sequence). The CDR3 has 17 residues. Trimming took 0 bases from V and 0 from J, leaving 10 bases between them. The CDR3 loop is CASSLERFDSGANVLTF. The CDR3 DNA reads as TGTGCCAGCAGCTTGGAGAGGTTTGACTCTGGGGCCAACGTCCTGACTTTC.

The sample holds many counts of this clonotype. The CDR3 here is CASSYSIGEGQPQHF. DNA for the CDR3: TGTGCCAGCAGTTACTCGATCGGGGAAGGTCAGCCCCAGCATTTT. This chain joins TRBV6-5 and TRBJ1-5; the D is unclear. Germline loops: CDR1 MNHEY, CDR2 SVGAGI. Trimming stripped 0 bases from V and 6 bases from J, with 12 bases between. The CDR3 consists of 15 residues.

By sample share, this clonotype is medium-sized. The gene calls are TRBV18 and TRBJ2-1; 7 bases are shared with TRBD1. V shed 6 bases, J shed 7 bases, and the junction held 15 bases outside the gene matches. This CDR3 spans 16 amino acids. Per the germline V gene, CDR1 is KGHSH and CDR2 is LQKENI. The CDR3 here is CASSLFDQGVINEQFF. The CDR3 coding sequence is TGTGCCAGCTCCCTATTCGATCAGGGGGTTATAAATGAGCAGTTCTTC. The full variable domain, completed using reference TRBV18 and TRBJ2-1, is NAGVMQNPRHLVRRRGQEARLRCSPMKGHSHVYWYRQLPEEGLKFMVYLQKENIIDESGMPKERFSAEFPKEGPSILRIQQVVRGDSAAYFCASSLFDQGVINEQFFGPGTRLTVL.